This is a list of T cell receptor beta chains from one sample in a study of blood T cell repertoires in COVID-19. Here immunoSEQ multiplex PCR was the method, and the copy in TCRdb shows in-frame clones only, minus some. The table shows some 260,000 clones, with 88% occurring only once. The sample consisted of peripheral blood. The receptors were gathered from a woman aged 25 to 39 with COVID-19, enrolled during active disease. The CDR3 runs from the conserved cysteine through the conserved F or W.

CDR3 length,V gene,J gene,CDR3 protein
21,TRBV24-1,TRBJ1-1,CATSDLFRGWRGQGKSNEAFF
16,TRBV6-6,TRBJ1-4,CASSYSTGGANEKLFF
14,TRBV4-3,TRBJ1-2,CASSQGLHNYGYTF
14,TRBV28,TRBJ1-5,CASSSRAVDRVQNF
16,TRBV7-9,TRBJ2-2,CASSLRTGAESGELFF
15,TRBV6-2/TRBV6-3,TRBJ2-3,CASSYSTGGSDTQYF
18,TRBV3-1/TRBV3-2,TRBJ2-2,CASSQDWLAGIHTGELFF
16,TRBV6-5,TRBJ2-2,CASSYYPSGLAGELFF
14,TRBV27,TRBJ1-5,CASKLTGGSQPQHF
17,TRBV9,TRBJ2-3,CASSVVRDRGAADTQYF
15,TRBV10-3,TRBJ1-2,CAISERQENDYGYTF
12,TRBV29-1,TRBJ2-5,CSVEGLEETQYF
19,TRBV10-3,TRBJ2-7,CAISEYHPGTGRLSYEQYF
14,TRBV7-9,TRBJ2-3,CASSTGGGTDTQYF
13,TRBV9,TRBJ2-1,CASSADLAYEQFF
17,TRBV2,TRBJ1-2,CASSEDQGQGANYGYTF
15,TRBV4-1,TRBJ1-2,CASSQEWDRRYGYTF
14,TRBV19,TRBJ2-2,CASRQGAGTGELFF
13,TRBV15,TRBJ2-7,CATSRGGGSEQYF
14,TRBV24-1,TRBJ2-1,CATSRNSYINEQFF
14,TRBV5-1,TRBJ2-7,CASSKQVSTYEQYF
12,TRBV3-1/TRBV3-2,TRBJ1-2,CASSQREYGYTF
16,TRBV18,TRBJ2-2,CASSRTSGENTGELFF
13,TRBV21-1,TRBJ1-5,CASEGATNQPQHF
14,TRBV7-6,TRBJ2-3,CASSRDRADYTQYF
15,TRBV5-4,TRBJ2-3,CASSLGGRPVDTQYF
15,TRBV11-3,TRBJ2-2,CASSLSGGGTGELFF
16,TRBV6-4,TRBJ2-1,CASSDTRVALYNEQFF
14,TRBV10-3,TRBJ1-4,CAISESGEKEKLFF
12,TRBV5-1,TRBJ2-3,CASRTATDTQYF
13,TRBV11-2,TRBJ1-2,CASSLGPSGGYTF
13,TRBV7-9,TRBJ1-1,CASSFNGNTEAFF
15,TRBV4-3,TRBJ2-1,CASSQDLREYNEQFF
17,TRBV10-2,TRBJ2-2,CASSGTSGHTLVGELFF
16,TRBV4-1,TRBJ2-1,CASSSLGRSSYNEQFF
15,TRBV5-1,TRBJ2-5,CASSLTSGKGETQYF
14,TRBV18,TRBJ2-1,CASSPGTNYNEQFF
17,TRBV20-1,TRBJ2-3,CSASRGTSGGITDTQYF
14,TRBV2,TRBJ2-7,CASRGVEGGYEQYF
16,TRBV6-5,TRBJ1-2,CASSYSTWTGAYGYTF
13,TRBV19,TRBJ1-2,CASRSGQNYGYTF
16,TRBV5-1,TRBJ1-4,CASSSRPGKGAEKLFF
17,TRBV11-2,TRBJ2-1,CASSLERDPAAYNEQFF
11,TRBV20-1,TRBJ1-1,CSAKHGQLAFF
18,TRBV7-8,TRBJ2-4,CASSPRPRDRNRKNIQYF
15,TRBV19,TRBJ2-7,CASSIRGGIGYEQYF
13,TRBV12-5,TRBJ1-4,CASGDSSNEKLFF
13,TRBV7-8,TRBJ2-7,CASSPEGHTEQYF
14,TRBV19,TRBJ1-1,CASISGSVNTEAFF
19,TRBV4-1,TRBJ2-7,CASSQPHGGLGTDSYEQYF
14,TRBV7-2,TRBJ1-1,CASSLDRGNTEAFF
16,TRBV27,TRBJ1-6,CASSRQTGVYNSPLHF